This TCR beta chain was sequenced in a study of blood T cell repertoires in COVID-19. About the study: T cells, B-cell-depleted T cells, or PBMCs provided the cDNA or gDNA that served as material.

The CDR3 covers 13 residues. V lost 8 bases and J lost 0, with 10 bases in between. From germline, CDR1 is LNHDA and CDR2 SQIVND (reference sequence). In the original workflow: Estimation of nucleated cell counts was performed using reference gene primer amplification. Sequencing was performed with immunoSEQ multiplex PCR; in TCRdb, only in-frame clones are kept and a portion is missing. Clone size and V and J calls were adopted from that table, with D and trimming inferred from the DNA. This sample has about 95,000 clones; roughly 80% occur once, and the top ten carry nearly 25%. The chain joins TRBV19 to TRBJ1-1; no firm D call. This receptor was obtained from a human donor in a cohort sampled during active COVID-19. Sequencing input: peripheral blood. CDR3 nucleotide sequence: TGTGCCAGTTTCAGACTTATGAACACTGAAGCTTTCTTT. Translated, it gives CASFRLMNTEAFF.